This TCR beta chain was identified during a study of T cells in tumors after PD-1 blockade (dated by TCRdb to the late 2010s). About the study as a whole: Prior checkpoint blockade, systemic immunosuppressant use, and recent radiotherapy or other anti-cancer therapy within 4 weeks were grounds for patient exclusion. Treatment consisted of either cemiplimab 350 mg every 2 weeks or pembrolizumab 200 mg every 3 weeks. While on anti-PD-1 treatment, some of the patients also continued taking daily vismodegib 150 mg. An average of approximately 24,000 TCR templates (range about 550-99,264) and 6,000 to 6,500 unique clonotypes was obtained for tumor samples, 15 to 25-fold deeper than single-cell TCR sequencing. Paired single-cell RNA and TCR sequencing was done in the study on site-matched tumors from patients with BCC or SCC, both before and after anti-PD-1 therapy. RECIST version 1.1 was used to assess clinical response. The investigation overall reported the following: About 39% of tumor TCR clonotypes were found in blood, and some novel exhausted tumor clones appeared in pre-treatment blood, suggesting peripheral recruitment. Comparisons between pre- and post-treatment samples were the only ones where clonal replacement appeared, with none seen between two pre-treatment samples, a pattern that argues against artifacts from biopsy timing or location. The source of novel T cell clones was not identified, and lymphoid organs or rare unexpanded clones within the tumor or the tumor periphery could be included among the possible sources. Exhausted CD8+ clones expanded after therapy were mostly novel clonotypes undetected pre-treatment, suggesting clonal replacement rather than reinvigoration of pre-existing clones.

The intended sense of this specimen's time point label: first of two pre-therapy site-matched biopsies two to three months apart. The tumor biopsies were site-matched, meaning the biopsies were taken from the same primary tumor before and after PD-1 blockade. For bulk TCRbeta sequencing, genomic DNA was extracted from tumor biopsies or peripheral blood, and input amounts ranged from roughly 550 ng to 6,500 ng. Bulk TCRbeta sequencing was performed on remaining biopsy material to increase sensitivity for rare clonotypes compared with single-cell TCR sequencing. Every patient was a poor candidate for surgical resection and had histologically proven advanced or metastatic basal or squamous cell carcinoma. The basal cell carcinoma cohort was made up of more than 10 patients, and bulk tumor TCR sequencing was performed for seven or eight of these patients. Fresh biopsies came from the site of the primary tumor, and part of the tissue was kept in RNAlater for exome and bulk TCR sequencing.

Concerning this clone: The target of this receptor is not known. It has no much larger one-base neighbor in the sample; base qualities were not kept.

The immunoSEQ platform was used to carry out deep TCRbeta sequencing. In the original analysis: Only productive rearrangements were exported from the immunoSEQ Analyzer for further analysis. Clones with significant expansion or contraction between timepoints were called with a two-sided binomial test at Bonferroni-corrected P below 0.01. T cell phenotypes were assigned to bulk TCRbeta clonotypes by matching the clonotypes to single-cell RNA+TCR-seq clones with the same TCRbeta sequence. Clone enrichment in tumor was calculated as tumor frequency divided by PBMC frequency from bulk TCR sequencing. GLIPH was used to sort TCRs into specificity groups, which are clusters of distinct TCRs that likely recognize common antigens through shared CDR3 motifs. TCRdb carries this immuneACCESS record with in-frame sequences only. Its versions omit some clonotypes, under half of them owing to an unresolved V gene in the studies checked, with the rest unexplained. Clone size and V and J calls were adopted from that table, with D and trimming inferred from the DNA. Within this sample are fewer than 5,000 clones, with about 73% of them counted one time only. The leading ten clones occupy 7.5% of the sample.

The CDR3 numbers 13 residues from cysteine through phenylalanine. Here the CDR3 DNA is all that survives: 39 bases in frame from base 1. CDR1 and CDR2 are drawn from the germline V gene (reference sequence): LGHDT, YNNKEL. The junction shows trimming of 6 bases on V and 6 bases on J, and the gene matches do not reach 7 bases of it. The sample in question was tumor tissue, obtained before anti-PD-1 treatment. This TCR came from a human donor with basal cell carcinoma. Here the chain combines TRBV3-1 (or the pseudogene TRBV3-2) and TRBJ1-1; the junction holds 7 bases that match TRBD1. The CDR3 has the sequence CASRYRGSPEAFF. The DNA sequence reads TGTGCCAGCAGGTACAGGGGCAGCCCTGAAGCTTTCTTT.